The next 25 T cell receptor beta chains were all read from a single sample in a study of regulatory T cells in long-lasting Graves disease. CDR3-region Arm-PCR and iRepertoire HTBI primers produced the TCR beta libraries. TCRdb passed the multiplex PCR reads through MiXCR, listing each CDR3 protein once. The table includes 600,000 to 650,000 distinct CDR3 sequences, 15% to 20% detected once. This sample's time point: newly diagnosed GD, antithyroid drugs for less than 3 months. Following extraction of RNA from PBMCs, that RNA was used to make the TCR library. The sample was also reused in another study, on T cells in Graves' hyperthyroidism and ophthalmopathy.

Material: peripheral blood mononuclear cells (PBMCs), obtained at new diagnosis, from a patient treated with antithyroid drugs. All receptors come from a woman in her twenties or thirties with Graves disease.

This clonotype was seen a few times. The rearrangement links TRBV20-1 to TRBJ2-3, with 10 bases fitting TRBD2. The CDR3 sequence is 14 residues long. Germline CDR1 DFQATT, CDR2 SNEGSKA (reference sequence). Losses at the gene ends were 1 base for V and 4 bases for J; bases not matched to a gene: 2. The chain's CDR3 is CSARAAGGADTQYF. Written as DNA, the CDR3 is TGCAGTGCTAGAGCAGCGGGAGGGGCAGATACGCAGTATTTT.

The rearrangement joins TRBV24-1 to TRBJ2-1; 9 bases match TRBD1. The germline V gene encodes CDR1 KGHDR and CDR2 SFDVKD. The V gene end was trimmed by 7 bases and the J gene end by 3 bases; junction bases not matched to a gene: 6. The CDR3 runs 15 residues. The CDR3 bases are TGTGCCACCAGGGGACAGGGAGCAGGCTACAATGAGCAGTTCTTC. This codes for CATRGQGAGYNEQFF.

This clonotype was seen many times. The chain links TRBV2 to TRBJ1-4; 9 bases fit TRBD1. Germline V lookup: CDR1 SNHLY, CDR2 FYNNEI. The CDR3 runs to 13 residues. With 7 bases clipped from V and 4 bases from J, the junction kept 1 base outside the gene matches. This chain's CDR3 is CASKGQGNEKLFF. Written as DNA, the CDR3 is TGTGCCAGCAAGGGACAGGGTAATGAAAAACTGTTTTTT.

This clonotype occurred many times. The gene calls are TRBV18 and TRBJ2-1, with 7 bases aligning to TRBD1. V was clipped by 3 bases and J by 6 bases; unmatched bases: 8. This CDR3 region has 15 residues. CDR1 and CDR2 (germline): KGHSH, LQKENI. Here the CDR3 reads CASSPNRGGPNEQFF. CDR3 coding DNA: TGTGCCAGCTCACCTAACAGGGGTGGGCCCAATGAGCAGTTCTTC. Complete variable domain (other parts from reference TRBV18 and TRBJ2-1): NAGVMQNPRHLVRRRGQEARLRCSPMKGHSHVYWYRQLPEEGLKFMVYLQKENIIDESGMPKERFSAEFPKEGPSILRIQQVVRGDSAAYFCASSPNRGGPNEQFFGPGTRLTVL.

This clonotype was recorded many times. The chain recombines TRBV10-1 with TRBJ1-4, with a possible D match to TRBD1 (5 bases). Germline V lookup: CDR1 WNHNN, CDR2 SYGVQD (reference sequence). The CDR3 sequence is 14 residues long. V was pared by 3 bases and J by 10 bases, with 15 bases between. For the CDR3, the DNA is TGCGCCAGCAGTGATAGGGGACTTGACGTAAAACTGTTTTTT. This sequence encodes CASSDRGLDVKLFF.

The table lists this clonotype with many counts. The chain recombines TRBV7-9 with TRBJ1-1; 7 bases are shared with TRBD1. The germline gives CDR1 SEHNR, CDR2 FQNEAQ (reference sequence). The J segment lost 12 bases and the V segment lost 0 bases, leaving 13 bases of the junction unmatched. The CDR3 totals 15 residues. The CDR3 loop is CASSLAGTVKVGTFF. The CDR3 bases are TGTGCCAGCAGCTTAGCCGGGACAGTCAAAGTAGGAACTTTCTTT.

This clonotype was detected ten times or more. The rearrangement joins TRBV3-1 to TRBJ2-5, with D uncertain. Germline V gene sequence: CDR1 LGHDT, CDR2 YNNKEL (reference sequence). V dropped 1 base and J dropped 6 bases, with 3 bases sitting between them. There are 11 residues in the CDR3. The CDR3 loop is CASSQVKTQYF. CDR3 nucleotide sequence: TGTGCCAGCAGCCAAGTTAAGACCCAGTACTTC.

This clonotype was counted many times. This rearrangement joins TRBV6-1 to TRBJ1-2, with TRBD1 as a possible D gene (5 bases). CDR1 and CDR2 from the germline V gene are MNHNS and SASEGT. The CDR3 loop spans 14 amino acids. Trimming removed 6 bases from V and 4 bases from J, with 15 bases in between. CDR3 in amino acids: CASRSKGEVYGYTF. CDR3 DNA sequence: TGTGCCAGCAGATCGAAAGGGGAAGTCTATGGCTACACCTTC.

This clonotype occurred many times. V is TRBV30 and J is TRBJ1-2; TRBD1 matches at 7 bases. Germline CDR1 and CDR2: GTSNPN and SVGIG (reference sequence). After removal of 6 bases from V and 2 bases from J, the junction contained 6 bases not matched to a gene. The CDR3 totals 13 residues. The CDR3 here is CACSGQLNYGYTF. The CDR3 DNA follows: TGTGCCTGCTCGGGACAGCTAAACTATGGCTACACCTTC.

This chain connects TRBV4-1 to TRBJ2-1, with 8 positions matching TRBD2. The CDR3 is 16 amino acids. Germline V lookup: CDR1 MGHRA, CDR2 YSYEKL. V lost 4 bases, J lost 6 bases, and 11 bases stayed unmatched. CDR3 loop: CASSRILAVVGNEQFF. CDR3 DNA sequence: TGCGCCAGCAGCCGCATACTAGCGGTAGTGGGCAATGAGCAGTTCTTC.

This clonotype appeared many times. The chain uses TRBV7-2 and TRBJ1-3; D possibly corresponds to TRBD1 (6 bases). The CDR3 is made up of 13 amino acids. V shed 5 bases and J shed 8 bases, with 13 bases lying between them. Per germline, CDR1 SGHTA and CDR2 FQGNSA. The CDR3 region has the DNA TGTGCCAGCAGCCAGGGGAGGGATGACACCATATATTTT. Translating gives CASSQGRDDTIYF.

At least ten counts were recorded for this clonotype. The CDR3 DNA reads TGTGCCAGCAGTTTAGCGCTACTAGCGGCTAGCACAGATACGCAGTATTTT. Amino acid sequence: CASSLALLAASTDTQYF. This sequence joins TRBV12-3 or TRBV12-4 and TRBJ2-3; 8 bases map to TRBD2. The CDR3 is made up of 17 amino acids. The V gene end was trimmed by 0 bases and the J gene end by 0 bases; junction bases not matched to a gene: 5.

This clonotype was counted between two and nine times. This sequence joins TRBV19 and TRBJ1-2; D remains unclear. Trimming stripped 1 base from V and 5 bases from J, with 14 bases between. Looked up from germline, CDR1 is LNHDA and CDR2 is SQIVND (reference sequence). The CDR3 totals 15 residues. This chain's CDR3 is CASSIGWQAKYGYTF. The CDR3 DNA is TGTGCCAGTAGTATAGGGTGGCAGGCGAAGTATGGCTACACCTTC.

This clonotype appeared many times. The gene calls are TRBV28 and TRBJ2-3; weak D call: TRBD2 (6 bases). The CDR3 is 17 amino acids. CDR1 and CDR2 from the germline V gene are MDHEN and SYDVKM. The germline V and J ends were trimmed by 4 bases and 2 bases, with 19 bases remaining between them. This CDR3 is CASSSRRGRTTTDTQYF. In DNA, the CDR3 is TGTGCCAGCAGTTCCCGGCGGGGTCGAACGACCACAGATACGCAGTATTTT.

Ten or more counts support this clonotype. CDR3 sequence: CAGGTENQPQHF. CDR3 DNA sequence: TGTGCCGGCGGGACAGAGAATCAGCCCCAGCATTTT. The chain employs TRBV2 and TRBJ1-5, with 7 bases that match TRBD1. The V and J ends lost 11 bases and 4 bases, in that order; junction bases with no gene match: 5. This CDR3 has 12 residues. Germline V lookup: CDR1 SNHLY, CDR2 FYNNEI.

This clonotype was found many times. The V call is TRBV6-1, the J call TRBJ1-1; D may be TRBD1 (6 bases). The CDR3 is made up of 17 amino acids. The germline CDR1 and CDR2 sequences are MNHNS and SASEGT. V lost 6 bases and J lost 0, with 20 bases in between. DNA for the CDR3: TGTGCCAGCAGGAACTGGGGGGGGGGCGGCATGAACACTGAAGCTTTCTTT. Encoded protein: CASRNWGGGGMNTEAFF.

The chain uses TRBV19 and TRBJ1-5; 11 nucleotides match TRBD1. The CDR3 consists of 15 residues. Germline V gene lookup returns CDR1 LNHDA and CDR2 SQIVND (reference sequence). V trimming: 7 bases; J trimming: 6 bases; junction bases outside the gene matches: 8. As DNA, the CDR3 is TGTGCCAGTAATTTAGGGACAGGGGGAATTCAGCCCCAGCATTTT. Encoded protein: CASNLGTGGIQPQHF.

This clonotype was seen a single time. One end of the junction does not line up with germline, which may come from a read error. The chain joins TRBV29-1 to TRBJ2-1; tentatively, D is TRBD1 or TRBD2 (5 bases each). Germline loops: CDR1 SQVTM, CDR2 ANQGSEA. CDR3 length: 9 residues. The CDR3, as DNA: TGCAGCGGGGGGAATGAGCAGTCCTTC. Residues: CSGGNEQSF.

The table lists this clonotype with a few counts. V and J are TRBV9 and TRBJ2-5; the D gene is possibly TRBD2 (5 bases). This CDR3 spans 15 amino acids. The V end lost 0 bases, the J end lost 1 base, and 10 bases lay between the germline ends. Germline CDR1 reads SGDLS; CDR2 reads YYNGEE. The CDR3: CASSVGHGVQETQYF. The CDR3 DNA sequence: TGTGCCAGCAGCGTAGGACACGGGGTCCAAGAGACCCAGTACTTC.

V usage is TRBV2 and J usage is TRBJ2-7; TRBD2 agrees at 13 bases. This CDR3 region has 15 residues. Germline trimming cut 8 bases from V and 4 bases from J; bases unmatched to any gene: 8. Germline V gene lookup returns CDR1 SNHLY and CDR2 FYNNEI. CDR3 sequence reads: CASQGLAGIGYEQYF. DNA for the CDR3: TGTGCCAGCCAGGGACTAGCGGGAATAGGGTACGAGCAGTACTTC.

This clonotype was recorded many times. The V gene is TRBV5-1, the J gene TRBJ2-2; D possibly corresponds to TRBD1 (6 bases). The CDR3 spans 15 residues. Trimming took 4 bases from V and 1 from J, leaving 11 bases between them. CDR1 and CDR2 from the germline V gene are SGHRS and YFSETQ. CDR3 amino acids: CASSPGTMNTGELFF. DNA of the CDR3: TGCGCCAGCAGCCCGGGGACAATGAACACCGGGGAGCTGTTTTTT.

The chain employs TRBV6-5 and TRBJ1-6, with unresolved D. V lost 0 bases, J lost 7 bases, and 7 bases lay in between. CDR1 and CDR2 (germline): MNHEY, SVGAGI. There are 14 residues in the CDR3. CDR3: CASSYSGQNSPLHF. The DNA for the CDR3 is TGTGCCAGCAGTTACTCAGGGCAGAATTCACCCCTCCACTTT.

This clonotype was recorded many times. The CDR3 spells CSAERLDRVRQPQHF. The CDR3 nucleotides read TGCAGTGCGGAGAGGCTGGACAGGGTACGGCAGCCCCAGCATTTT. This sequence joins TRBV20-1 and TRBJ1-5; the match to TRBD1 covers 8 bases. CDR1 is DFQATT, CDR2 SNEGSKA, per germline (reference sequence). Germline trimming cut 6 bases from V and 7 bases from J; bases unmatched to any gene: 14. CDR3 length: 15 residues.

The sample holds many counts of this clonotype. The J gene is TRBJ2-7, the V gene TRBV2; TRBD2 agrees at 10 bases. Trimming at V came to 8 bases and at J to 3 bases, leaving 4 bases not matched to a gene. This CDR3 contains 13 residues. Germline lookup yields CDR1 SNHLY and CDR2 FYNNEI. CDR3 nucleotide sequence: TGTGCCAGCGGAGGACTAGCGGACTACGAGCAGTACTTC. Translated: CASGGLADYEQYF.

This clonotype was recorded at least ten times. This CDR3 is CANGTGLRNEQFF. The CDR3 bases are TGTGCCAACGGGACAGGCTTACGCAATGAGCAGTTCTTC. The chain combines TRBV2 with TRBJ2-1; 8 positions match TRBD1. The V gene end was trimmed by 10 bases and the J gene end by 6 bases; junction bases not matched to a gene: 8. The CDR3 contains 13 residues. The germline CDR1 and CDR2 sequences are SNHLY and FYNNEI.